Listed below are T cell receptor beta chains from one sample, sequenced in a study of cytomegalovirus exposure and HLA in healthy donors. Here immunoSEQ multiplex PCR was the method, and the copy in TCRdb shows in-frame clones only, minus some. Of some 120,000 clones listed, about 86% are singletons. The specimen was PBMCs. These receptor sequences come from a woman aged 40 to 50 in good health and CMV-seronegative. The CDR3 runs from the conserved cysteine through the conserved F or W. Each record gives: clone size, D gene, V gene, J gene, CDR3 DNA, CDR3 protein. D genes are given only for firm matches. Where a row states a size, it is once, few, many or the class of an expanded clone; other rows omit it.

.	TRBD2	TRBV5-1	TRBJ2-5	TGCGCCAGCAGCACTACGGGGGGGCCTTTTGAGACCCAGTACTTC	CASSTTGGPFETQYF
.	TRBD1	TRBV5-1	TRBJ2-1	TGCGCCAGCAGCTATAACCCCGGGACAGGGTCATACAATGAGCAGTTCTTC	CASSYNPGTGSYNEQFF
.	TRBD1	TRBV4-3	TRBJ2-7	TGCGCCAGCAGCCAAGGACAGGGGGACTACTACGAGCAGTACTTC	CASSQGQGDYYEQYF
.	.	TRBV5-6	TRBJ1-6	TGTGCCAGCAGCTTGGCCAAGCTTAGGGAGCACCACTTT	CASSLAKLREHHF
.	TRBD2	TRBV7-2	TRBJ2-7	TGTGCCAGCAGCTTTAGCAGTTCAGTCACTAGCGGGGACTACGAGCAGTACTTC	CASSFSSSVTSGDYEQYF
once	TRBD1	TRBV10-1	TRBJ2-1	TGCGCCAGCCGGATAACAGGGGGCGCAAACTACAATGAGCAGTTCTTC	CASRITGGANYNEQFF
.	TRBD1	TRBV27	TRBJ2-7	TGTGCCAGCAGTCACATACGGACAGGGGCCTTCTACGAGCAGTACTTC	CASSHIRTGAFYEQYF
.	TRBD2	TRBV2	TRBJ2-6	TGTGCCAGCAACGGGGCTAGCGGGAGGTACTCTGGGGCCAACGTCCTGACTTTC	CASNGASGRYSGANVLTF
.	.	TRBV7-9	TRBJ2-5	TGTGCCAGCAGCTTAGCTACAGGCTTTTCGGAGACCCAGTACTTC	CASSLATGFSETQYF
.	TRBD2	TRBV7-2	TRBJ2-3	TGTGCCAGCAGCCTCCGGAGGACTAGCGGGGGGCCCACAGATACGCAGTATTTT	CASSLRRTSGGPTDTQYF
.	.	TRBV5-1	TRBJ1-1	TGCGCCAGCAGCTTGAGAGGTGAAGCTTTCTTT	CASSLRGEAFF
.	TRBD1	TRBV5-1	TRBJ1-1	TGCGCCAGCAGCTCCCAGGGGGCGGGTACTGAAGCTTTCTTT	CASSSQGAGTEAFF
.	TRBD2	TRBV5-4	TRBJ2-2	TGTGCCAGCAGCTTGGTAGCGGGATCGAACACCGGGGAGCTGTTTTTT	CASSLVAGSNTGELFF
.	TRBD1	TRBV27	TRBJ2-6	TGTGCCAGCAGGGGGGACAGGGGGCAATCAGGGGCCAACGTCCTGACTTTC	CASRGDRGQSGANVLTF
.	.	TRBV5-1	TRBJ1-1	TGCGCCAGCAGCCAAATAACAGGGCCGAACACTGAAGCTTTCTTT	CASSQITGPNTEAFF
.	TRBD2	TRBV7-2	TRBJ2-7	TGTGCCAGCAGCTCGGAGGCGGGAGGGGGATACGAGCAGTACTTC	CASSSEAGGGYEQYF
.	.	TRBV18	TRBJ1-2	TGTGCCAGCTCACCAGGCATCACTAACTATGGCTACACCTTC	CASSPGITNYGYTF
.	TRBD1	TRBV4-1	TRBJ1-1	TGCGCCAGCAGCCACCGGGGGACAGGGGGCCGGAACACTGAAGCTTTCTTT	CASSHRGTGGRNTEAFF
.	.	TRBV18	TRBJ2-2	TGTGCCAGCTCACCACCAGGGGTGTCGAGCACCGGGGAGCTGTTTTTT	CASSPPGVSSTGELFF
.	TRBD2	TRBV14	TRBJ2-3	TGTGCCAGCAGCCGCGCCGGACTAGCGGGAGGGCTAGCTTATTCAGATACGCAGTATTTT	CASSRAGLAGGLAYSDTQYF
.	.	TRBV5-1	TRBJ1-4	TGCGCCAGCACTCAGGGCGGGACAACTAATGAAAAACTGTTTTTT	CASTQGGTTNEKLFF
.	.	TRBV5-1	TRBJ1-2	TGCGCCAGCAGCTTACAAGGGGATCCTAGCTATGGCTACACCTTC	CASSLQGDPSYGYTF
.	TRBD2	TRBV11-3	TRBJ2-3	TGTGCCAGCAGCAGGGAGCGGGGGTCGGAAGATACGCAGTATTTT	CASSRERGSEDTQYF
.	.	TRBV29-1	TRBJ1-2	TGCAGCGTGGTTCTACAGGGAACTAACTATGGCTACACCTTC	CSVVLQGTNYGYTF
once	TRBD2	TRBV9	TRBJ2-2	TGTGCCAGCAGCGTAACTAGCGGGGGGGGCACCGGGGAGCTGTTTTTT	CASSVTSGGGTGELFF
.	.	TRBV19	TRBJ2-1	TGTGCCAGTAGTCCTCACAGGCGCCGGCAGTTCTTC	CASSPHRRRQFF
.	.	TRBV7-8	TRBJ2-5	TGTGCCAGCAGCACGGGACTCCTCCAAGAGACCCAGTACTTC	CASSTGLLQETQYF
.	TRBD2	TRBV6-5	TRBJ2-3	TGTGCCAGCAGATTAGCGGGAGGGGCGGATACGCAGTATTTT	CASRLAGGADTQYF
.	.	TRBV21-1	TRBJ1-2	TGTGCCAGCAGCACCCTGGGGACAGCTAACTATGGCTACACCTTC	CASSTLGTANYGYTF
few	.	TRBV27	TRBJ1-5	TGTGCCAGCAGTTTATCAAGGGGGAGCAATCAGCCCCAGCATTTT	CASSLSRGSNQPQHF
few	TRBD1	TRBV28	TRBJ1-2	TGTGCCAGCAGGGCAGGACAGGGGGCGCGCGGCTACACCTTC	CASRAGQGARGYTF
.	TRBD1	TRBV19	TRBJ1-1	TGTGCCAGTAGTCCACAGGGGGAGAGGACTGAAGCTTTCTTT	CASSPQGERTEAFF
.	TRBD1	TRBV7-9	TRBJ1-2	TGTTCCAGCAGCTTAGGACAGGGCACCAATAACTATGGCTACACCTTC	CSSSLGQGTNNYGYTF
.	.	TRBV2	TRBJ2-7	TGTGCCAGCAAACAGACGAGCTCCTACGAGCAGTACTTC	CASKQTSSYEQYF
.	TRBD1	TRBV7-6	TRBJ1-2	TGTGCCAGCAGCTCCTATGACAGGGACGGCTACACCTTC	CASSSYDRDGYTF